This T cell receptor (beta chain) is drawn from a study of cytomegalovirus exposure and HLA in healthy donors. For this clone: The antigen is not known.

Notes on the study in general: Beyond CMV serostatus, there was no information to go on about immune exposure. It is likely that the observed cluster of highly shared sequence variants was a sequencing artifact.

CDR3 length: 15 residues. Looked up from germline, CDR1 is SGHAT and CDR2 is FQNNGV. The V end lost 3 bases, the J end lost 6 bases, and 17 bases lay between the germline ends. Primers for the PCR totalled 60 Vbeta and 13 Jbeta. The assay was immunoSEQ multiplex PCR, and TCRdb's table has in-frame clones only and misses some. The data show roughly 120,000 clones, around 79% seen once. This sequence joins TRBV11-2 and TRBJ1-1; TRBD1 is a possible D gene (6 bases). The specimen sequenced was PBMCs. The origin of this receptor is a young woman in good health and CMV-seronegative. The CDR3 nucleotides are TGTGCCAGCAGCTTCAACAGGGTGGTTAAAGCTGAAGCTTTCTTT. It translates to CASSFNRVVKAEAFF.